This TCR beta chain originates from a study of blood T cells in healthy people across ages. As concerns this clonotype: Its antigen is unknown.

A second PCR, run for roughly 7 to 12 cycles, used a sample-barcoded 5' primer plus a J-beta primer mix. MiXCR, applied by TCRdb to the 5' RACE reads, yields one record per CDR3 protein. There are 1,500,000 or so distinct CDR3 sequences in the sample; approximately 60% occur only once, and 5.5% to 8% lies in the top ten. Study results and limitations: Researchers said unsorted PBMCs prevented a conclusive naive versus antigen-experienced comparison. Age advanced and TCR beta diversity per million T cells fell, roughly linearly.

Looked up from germline, CDR1 is MNHNS and CDR2 is SASEGT. The CDR3 has 16 amino acids. The ends were cut back, 6 bases at V and 1 base at J, with 17 bases in the middle. The specimen was blood. This rearrangement joins TRBV6-1 to TRBJ2-3; D uncertain. The sequence derives from a young man in good health. Written as DNA, the CDR3 is TGTGCCAGCAGATTGACCACCGTTAGAGGCACAGATACGCAGTATTTT. This sequence encodes CASRLTTVRGTDTQYF.